One T cell receptor (beta chain) is described in this entry. This entry comes from a study of T cells after yellow fever vaccination. MiXCR, applied by TCRdb to the 5' RACE reads, yields one record per CDR3 protein. The sample contains more than 300,000 distinct CDR3 sequences, around 10% of which appear only once. Trimming shortened V by 3 bases and J by 2 bases, and 5 bases separated the two germline ends. Per the germline V gene, CDR1 is SEHNR and CDR2 is FQNEAQ (reference sequence). The CDR3 totals 13 residues. This receptor was identified in a man between 18 and 29 years old who received the YFV17D yellow fever vaccine. The V and J genes are TRBV7-9 and TRBJ1-5; no reliable D call. The sample in question was CD4+ T cells sorted from PBMCs, obtained 45 days after the yellow fever booster vaccination. The DNA of the CDR3 is TGTGCCAGCAGCTTCATGGGCAATCAGCCCCAGCATTTT. Translation: CASSFMGNQPQHF.